These 10 T cell receptor beta chains were all obtained from the same sample, sequenced in a study of blood T cell repertoires in COVID-19. Repertoires were generated with immunoSEQ multiplex PCR, while TCRdb's copy carries only in-frame clones and drops some. The sample consists of 58,000 or so clones, roughly 68% of them appearing once. The sample comprised peripheral blood. The receptors were gathered from a woman older than 75 with acute or convalescent COVID-19.

The J gene is TRBJ1-1, the V gene TRBV28; 10 bases line up with TRBD1. The CDR3 contains 15 residues. Germline CDR1 reads MDHEN; CDR2 reads SYDVKM. V was pared by 6 bases and J by 5 bases, with 9 bases of the junction left unmatched. In DNA, the CDR3 is TGTGCCAGCAGCCTGGGACAGGGGTTTCGTACTGAAGCTTTCTTT. Translating it yields CASSLGQGFRTEAFF. The complete variable domain, with remaining parts taken from reference TRBV28 and TRBJ1-1, reads DVKVTQSSRYLVKRTGEKVFLECVQDMDHENMFWYRQDPGLGLRLIYFSYDVKMKEKGDIPEGYSVSREKKERFSLILESASTNQTSMYLCASSLGQGFRTEAFFGQGTRLTVV.

This chain links TRBV28 with TRBJ2-2, with TRBD1 matching 7 bases. The germline CDR1 and CDR2 sequences are MDHEN and SYDVKM. V was pared by 5 bases and J by 3 bases, with 3 bases of the junction left unmatched. The CDR3 is 14 residues long. The DNA of the CDR3 is TGTGCCAGCAGTCCAACAGGGGACACCGGGGAGCTGTTTTTT. It specifies CASSPTGDTGELFF. Full variable domain (remainder filled in from reference TRBV28 and TRBJ2-2): DVKVTQSSRYLVKRTGEKVFLECVQDMDHENMFWYRQDPGLGLRLIYFSYDVKMKEKGDIPEGYSVSREKKERFSLILESASTNQTSMYLCASSPTGDTGELFFGEGSRLTVL.

V gene TRBV11-2 combines with J gene TRBJ2-3; 10 nucleotides agree with TRBD2. The germline gives CDR1 SGHAT, CDR2 FQNNGV. V lost 5 bases and J lost 14; bases outside the gene matches: 13. This CDR3 contains 14 residues. The CDR3 reads CASSASTSGRARYF. The CDR3, as DNA: TGTGCCAGCAGCGCATCAACCAGCGGGAGGGCCCGGTATTTT.

The chain links TRBV11-3 to TRBJ1-4, with D possibly TRBD1 on 5 matching bases. The CDR3 totals 16 residues. Trimming pared 1 base from V and 8 bases from J, leaving 17 bases between. Germline V gene lookup returns CDR1 SGHNT and CDR2 YENEEA. The CDR3: CASSLVCRGDCEKLFF. CDR3 sequence (DNA): TGTGCCAGCAGCTTAGTTTGCCGGGGGGATTGCGAAAAACTGTTTTTT.

This chain joins TRBV6-2 or TRBV6-3 and TRBJ1-5; TRBD1 aligns across 9 bases. V dropped 5 bases and J dropped 6; count of bases not matched to a gene: 5. CDR1 and CDR2 from the germline V gene are MNHEY and SVGEGT. This CDR3 is 14 amino acids long. The CDR3 loop is CASSPTGGVQPQHF. The CDR3 DNA is TGTGCCAGCAGTCCCACAGGGGGCGTTCAGCCCCAGCATTTT.

The chain combines TRBV10-2 with TRBJ2-5; TRBD1 is a possible D gene (6 bases). V was trimmed by 3 bases and J by 7 bases, leaving 12 bases between them. In germline, CDR1 is WSHSY, CDR2 SAAADI. The CDR3 length is 13 residues. The chain's CDR3 is CASSDRGLGTQYF. The CDR3 bases are TGCGCCAGCAGTGACAGGGGATTGGGGACCCAGTACTTC.

This clone was seen a single time. CDR3 DNA: TGTGCCAGCAGTTGGGGGGGGGCTAGCGAGCAGTACTTC. Its translation is CASSWGGASEQYF. The genes are TRBV27 and TRBJ2-7, with D maybe TRBD2 (7 bases). V was clipped by 4 bases and J by 6 bases, with 13 bases between them. Germline V CDR1 and CDR2: MNHEY, SMNVEV (reference sequence). The CDR3 has 13 amino acids.

The chain uses TRBV30 and TRBJ2-6; a weak D match, TRBD1 (6 bases). From germline, CDR1 is GTSNPN and CDR2 SVGIG (reference sequence). CDR3 length: 15 residues. Trimming pared 5 bases from V and 0 bases from J, leaving 11 bases between. The CDR3 loop reads CAWDRHISGANVLTF. The CDR3 nucleotides are TGTGCCTGGGACAGGCATATCTCTGGGGCCAACGTCCTGACTTTC.

This chain connects TRBV6-4 to TRBJ2-1, with 12 nucleotides matching TRBD1. Germline CDR1 reads MRHNA; CDR2 reads SNTAGT. J was trimmed by 5 bases and V by 2 bases; bases with no gene match: 7. The length of the CDR3 is 17 residues. The DNA of the CDR3 is TGTGCCAGCAGTGACACCCCGGGACAGGGGGCGAACAATGAGCAGTTCTTC. Protein product: CASSDTPGQGANNEQFF.

J is TRBJ2-2 and V is TRBV6-4; 7 bases map to TRBD2. CDR1 is MRHNA and CDR2 is SNTAGT in the germline V gene. With 1 base clipped from V and 2 bases from J, the junction kept 4 bases outside the gene matches. The CDR3 consists of 16 residues. The CDR3 is CASSDWAGDNTGELFF. The CDR3 DNA sequence: TGTGCCAGCAGTGACTGGGCGGGAGACAACACCGGGGAGCTGTTTTTT.